Reported below is one TCR beta chain. What this receptor recognizes is not known. Base-call qualities are not available, and no considerably larger clone is one nucleotide away. The intended sense of this specimen's treatment or condition label: about 20 received Ad26.COV2.S at low or high dose, single or two shots; roughly five received placebo; per-sample allocation not given. For vaccine and placebo recipients, repertoires were sequenced using samples collected on day 63 after the first injection. In Cohort 1b, 20 to 25 adults aged 18-55 years were enrolled at a single site in Boston, USA, between 29 July and 7 August 2020. Ad26.COV2.S was a replication-incompetent adenovirus type 26 vector that expressed a prefusion-stabilized SARS-CoV-2 spike protein derived from the original Wuhan strain. V was cut back by 1 base and J by 5 bases, leaving a gap of 12 bases between them. The CDR3, cysteine through phenylalanine, is 15 amino acids long. The read is trimmed to its CDR3 DNA, 45 bases read in frame from base 1. The germline V gene encodes CDR1 LGHNA and CDR2 YSLEER.

The source of the sample is a study of Ad26.COV2.S vaccination and SARS-CoV-2 variants (dated by TCRdb to the early 2020s). For the wider study: Vaccine-arm donors were drawn from COV1001, a multicentre, randomized, double-blind, placebo-controlled phase I-IIa trial of Ad26.COV2.S in healthy adults. Blinding of investigators to trial group allocation was maintained during experiments and outcome assessment. Ad26.COV2.S was administered intramuscularly at 5 x 10^10 or 1 x 10^11 viral particles, either as a single shot or as two shots given 56 days apart. The TCR-sequenced set comprised approximately 32 samples: some 20 Ad26.COV2.S vaccine recipients, 5 placebo recipients and 8 SARS-CoV-2 convalescent individuals. The specificity and breadth of SARS-CoV-2-reactive T cell receptors after Ad26.COV2.S vaccination were assessed by TCRbeta repertoire sequencing. Participants in the trial were split at random into five groups of five each, receiving low-dose or high-dose Ad26.COV2.S once or twice, or else placebo on both occasions. Points the paper makes about the study in general: According to the authors, total T cell responses may have been underestimated by the TCR breadth and depth analyses. After vaccination, spike-specific CD8+ and CD4+ T cell responses were reported to show substantial breadth. The study lacked the statistical power to compare responses across vaccine doses or regimens. Comparable non-spike TCR breadth was observed between vaccine and placebo recipients, consistent with only spike being contained in the vaccine. Ad26.COV2.S recipients had higher spike-specific TCR breadth than placebo recipients (P = 0.0014).

The immunoSEQ Assay was used to sequence TCRbeta CDR3 regions. After extraction, genomic DNA underwent amplification by bias-controlled multiplex PCR, followed by high-throughput sequencing. Regarding the original processing steps: To quantify the absolute abundance of every unique TCRbeta CDR3 region, sequences were collapsed and filtered. T cell fraction was estimated by normalization of TCRbeta template counts to usable DNA, with usable DNA being measured through amplification of reference genes present in all nucleated cells. Repertoire TCRs were annotated as SARS-CoV-2-specific by exact matching of V gene, CDR3 amino acid sequence and J gene to a known reactive TCR set. The reference SARS-CoV-2 TCR set was derived from MIRA and filtered for enrichment in COVID-19-positive ImmuneCODE repertoires, a step that removed public or cross-reactive TCRs. Drawing on the MIRA antigens, annotated TCRs were analysed further at the level of specific ORF or position within ORF. Breadth was defined as the number of annotated unique rearrangements divided by the total number of unique productive rearrangements, and depth was defined as the summed frequency of the annotated unique rearrangements. Two-sided Wilcoxon rank-sum tests were used to compare TCR breadth between groups. The source is immuneACCESS, and TCRdb retained only in-frame sequences with V and J called. Part of the clones is not carried over; for the studies checked, unresolved V genes explain less than half of this, and the remainder is unexplained. Clone size and the V and J calls come from that table; the DNA yielded D and trimming. The sample table holds approximately 480,000 clones, of which 87% were seen once. The ten largest clonotypes hold 13% of the sample.

The sample was peripheral blood, taken in a trial of Ad26.COV2.S vaccine versus placebo. This receptor chain uses TRBV4-3 and TRBJ1-5; a tentative D match to TRBD1 spans 5 bases. The sequence was collected from a person aged 18-65 years who received the Ad26.COV2.S COVID-19 vaccine or a placebo. The CDR3 is CASSQGTSGHQPQHF. The DNA reads TGCGCCAGCAGCCAAGGGACATCAGGGCATCAGCCCCAGCATTTT.